These 20 T cell receptor beta chains share one sample of origin, sequenced in a study of cytomegalovirus exposure and HLA in healthy donors. The primer mix had 60 Vbeta and 13 Jbeta primers. Assay used: immunoSEQ multiplex PCR; TCRdb lists only in-frame clones, some missing. In total, the table holds 55,000 to 65,000 clones. Sequenced sample: PBMCs. Receptor source: a woman between 18 and 29 years old in good health and CMV-seronegative.

V gene TRBV6-5 combines with J gene TRBJ2-1; 9 bases are shared with TRBD1. The CDR3 contains 14 residues. The trim removed 6 bases at V and 2 bases at J, leaving 2 bases unmatched. Germline assignment: CDR1 MNHEY and CDR2 SVGAGI. The CDR3 sequence is CASRGQGPYNEQFF. As DNA, the CDR3 is TGTGCCAGCAGGGGACAGGGTCCCTACAATGAGCAGTTCTTC.

The chain is built from TRBV19 and TRBJ1-2; a weak D match, TRBD1 (5 bases). V was pared by 5 bases and J by 3 bases, with 13 bases between. Germline assignment: CDR1 LNHDA and CDR2 SQIVND (reference sequence). The CDR3 spans 14 residues. In nucleotides, the CDR3 is TGTGCCAGTAGTGCCACCGGGACTTACTATGGCTACACCTTC. This sequence encodes CASSATGTYYGYTF.

The rearrangement uses TRBV9 and TRBJ2-2; 15 nucleotides align to TRBD2. Germline CDR1 reads SGDLS; CDR2 reads YYNGEE. V lost 3 bases to trimming and J lost 5 bases; unmatched junction nucleotides: 5. This CDR3 has 17 amino acids. CDR3 in amino acids: CASSGGTSGRWTGELFF. Here the CDR3 DNA reads TGTGCCAGCAGCGGAGGGACTAGCGGGAGGTGGACCGGGGAGCTGTTTTTT.

About this clone itself: A read error may produce the germline difference seen at one junction end. The rearrangement joins TRBV2 to TRBJ1-2, with 10 bases lining up with TRBD1. The length of the CDR3 is 12 residues. Germline V CDR1 and CDR2: SNHLY, FYNNEI. CDR3 loop: CASGDRGQGYTF. As DNA, the CDR3 is TGTGCCAGCGGTGACAGGGGGCAAGGCTACACCTTC.

The chain carries TRBV21-1 and TRBJ1-2; the D call of TRBD1 is as the table states it, not checked on the DNA. TRBV21-1 is reported as a pseudogene. The CDR3 has 13 amino acids. The DNA of the CDR3 is TGTGCCAGCAACTCGTCAGGGAACTATGGCTACACCTTC. Its translation: CASNSSGNYGYTF.

CDR3 in DNA: TGCGCCAGCAGCCAAGATCCAGGGTCCTACGAGCAGTACTTC. Amino acids: CASSQDPGSYEQYF. V and J are TRBV4-1 and TRBJ2-7; maybe TRBD1 (5 bases). Germline V CDR1 and CDR2: MGHRA, YSYEKL. The CDR3 consists of 14 residues. V lost 0 bases to trimming and J lost 1 base, with 7 bases between them.

This chain joins TRBV6-5 and TRBJ2-7; 8 nucleotides match TRBD2. CDR3 size: 14 residues. The J segment lost 0 bases and the V segment lost 7 bases, leaving 5 bases of the junction unmatched. In germline, CDR1 is MNHEY, CDR2 SVGAGI. The CDR3 DNA is TGTGCCAGCAACAGCGGGACTAGCTCCTACGAGCAGTACTTC. It specifies CASNSGTSSYEQYF.

The CDR3 sequence: CVRSWGQGVHSDGYTF. The CDR3 DNA sequence: TGTGTCAGAAGCTGGGGACAGGGGGTTCATTCAGACGGCTACACCTTC. The chain recombines TRBV7-5 with TRBJ1-2; TRBD1 is the table's D call, not checked against the DNA. TRBV7-5 is noted as a pseudogene. The CDR3 has 16 residues.

This rearrangement joins TRBV2 to TRBJ1-1, with D possibly being TRBD1 (5 bases). This CDR3 is 13 amino acids long. The germline V and J ends were trimmed by 6 bases and 5 bases, with 13 bases remaining between them. Germline lookup yields CDR1 SNHLY and CDR2 FYNNEI. The CDR3 DNA sequence: TGTGCCAGCAGAAACGGGGGTCGGACTGAAGCTTTCTTT. Translated, it gives CASRNGGRTEAFF.

V gene TRBV11-2 combines with J gene TRBJ2-3; TRBD2 aligns across 11 bases. The V and J ends lost 9 bases and 5 bases, in that order; junction bases with no gene match: 7. The CDR3 extends over 14 amino acids. The V gene's germline CDR1 is SGHAT and CDR2 FQNNGV. CDR3 sequence: CASTSSGGRDTQYF. The CDR3 bases are TGTGCCAGTACCTCTAGCGGGGGGCGAGATACGCAGTATTTT.

The chain has TRBV5-1 and TRBJ1-1; D unresolved. Germline values: CDR1 SGHRS, CDR2 YFSETQ. The CDR3 is 14 amino acids. The ends were cut back, 4 bases at V and 2 bases at J, with 12 bases in the middle. As DNA, the CDR3 is TGCGCCAGCAGCCTACGGACTTCAAACACTGAAGCTTTCTTT. Translated: CASSLRTSNTEAFF.

The chain joins TRBV2 to TRBJ2-5; 7 nucleotides match TRBD2. CDR3 size: 12 residues. The V gene's germline CDR1 is SNHLY and CDR2 FYNNEI. V shed 6 bases and J 5 bases; nucleotides not matched to a gene: 3. CDR3 loop: CASSGEGETQYF. In DNA form, the CDR3 reads TGTGCCAGCAGCGGGGAGGGGGAGACCCAGTACTTC.

The chain links TRBV6-1 to TRBJ2-7; 10 positions agree with TRBD2. J lost 2 bases, V lost 1 base, and 2 bases had no gene match. This CDR3 region has 15 residues. CDR1 is MNHNS and CDR2 is SASEGT in the germline V gene. CDR3 protein: CASSEESGGAYEQYF. CDR3 coding DNA: TGTGCCAGCAGTGAAGAAAGCGGGGGGGCCTACGAGCAGTACTTC.

The J gene is TRBJ2-1, the V gene TRBV30; 10 bases align to TRBD2. The V gene's germline CDR1 is GTSNPN and CDR2 SVGIG (reference sequence). CDR3 size: 16 residues. V gave up 0 bases and J gave up 2 bases; unmatched junction bases: 4. CDR3 sequence reads: CAWSVRLAGPYNEQFF. CDR3 nucleotides: TGTGCCTGGAGTGTACGACTAGCGGGCCCCTACAATGAGCAGTTCTTC. The whole variable domain, filled in from reference TRBV30 and TRBJ2-1, reads SQTIHQWPATLVQPVGSPLSLECTVEGTSNPNLYWYRQAAGRGLQLLFYSVGIGQISSEVPQNLSASRPQDRQFILSSKKLLLSDSGFYLCAWSVRLAGPYNEQFFGPGTRLTVL.

V is TRBV18 and J is TRBJ2-7; 11 bases align to TRBD2. CDR3 size: 14 residues. Germline loops: CDR1 KGHSH, CDR2 LQKENI. V lost 4 bases, J lost 2 bases, and 1 base stayed unmatched. Here the CDR3 DNA reads TGTGCCAGCTCACGACTAGCGGGGACCTACGAGCAGTACTTC. Amino acid sequence: CASSRLAGTYEQYF. The whole variable domain, filled in from reference TRBV18 and TRBJ2-7, reads NAGVMQNPRHLVRRRGQEARLRCSPMKGHSHVYWYRQLPEEGLKFMVYLQKENIIDESGMPKERFSAEFPKEGPSILRIQQVVRGDSAAYFCASSRLAGTYEQYFGPGTRLTVT.

The J gene is TRBJ2-7, the V gene TRBV25-1; TRBD1 matches at 10 bases. Germline CDR1 reads MGHDK; CDR2 reads SYGVNS. Losses at the gene ends were 7 bases for V and 5 bases for J; bases not matched to a gene: 5. This CDR3 has 13 amino acids. CDR3 sequence: CASTGTGVNEQYF. CDR3 coding DNA: TGTGCCAGCACCGGGACAGGGGTCAACGAGCAGTACTTC.

This chain uses TRBV7-3 with TRBJ2-7; 14 bases line up with TRBD2. Trimming cost V 3 bases and J 6 bases; bases outside gene matches: 13. Germline lookup yields CDR1 SGHTA and CDR2 FQGTGA. This CDR3 comprises 18 residues. This CDR3 reads CASSFSYRLAGGPREQYF. The DNA of the CDR3 is TGTGCCAGCAGCTTCTCATACCGACTAGCGGGGGGGCCTCGCGAGCAGTACTTC.

The rearrangement joins TRBV5-4 to TRBJ1-4; maybe TRBD1 (5 bases). The ends were cut back, 1 base at V and 8 bases at J, with 12 bases in the middle. Germline values: CDR1 SGHNT, CDR2 YYREEE (reference sequence). This CDR3 is 14 amino acids long. In DNA form, the CDR3 reads TGTGCCAGCAGCTTGCGTCAGGGTAACGAAAAACTGTTTTTT. As protein: CASSLRQGNEKLFF.

The chain carries TRBV19 and TRBJ2-1, with D perhaps TRBD2 (6 bases). Trimming removed 4 bases at V and 7 bases at J, with 11 bases between. This CDR3 comprises 13 residues. Germline V CDR1 and CDR2: LNHDA, SQIVND (reference sequence). This chain's CDR3 is CASSSSGFNEQFF. The CDR3 DNA follows: TGTGCCAGTAGTAGTAGCGGTTTTAATGAGCAGTTCTTC.

The genes are TRBV25-1 and TRBJ2-1; D might be TRBD2 (5 bases). Trimming removed 3 bases from V and 6 bases from J, with 12 bases in between. Germline assignment: CDR1 MGHDK and CDR2 SYGVNS. The CDR3 has 14 residues. The DNA for the CDR3 is TGTGCCAGCAGTGACGGCGGGTTCTCCAATGAGCAGTTCTTC. It yields the protein CASSDGGFSNEQFF.